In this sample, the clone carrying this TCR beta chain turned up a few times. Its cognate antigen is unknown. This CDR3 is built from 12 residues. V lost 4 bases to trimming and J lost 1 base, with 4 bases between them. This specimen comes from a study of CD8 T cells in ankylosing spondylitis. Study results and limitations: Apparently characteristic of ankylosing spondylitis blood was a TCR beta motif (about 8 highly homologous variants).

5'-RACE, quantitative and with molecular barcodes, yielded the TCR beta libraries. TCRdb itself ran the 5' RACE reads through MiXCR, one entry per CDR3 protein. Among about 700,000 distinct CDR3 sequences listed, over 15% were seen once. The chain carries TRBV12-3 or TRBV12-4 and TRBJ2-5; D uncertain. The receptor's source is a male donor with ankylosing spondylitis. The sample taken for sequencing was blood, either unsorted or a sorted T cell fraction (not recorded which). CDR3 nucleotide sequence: TGTGCCAGCAGTTGGATCCAAGAGACCCAGTACTTC. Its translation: CASSWIQETQYF.